This T cell receptor (beta chain) was recorded in a study of shared clonotypes between healthy human individuals. The V gene's germline CDR1 is SGHDN and CDR2 FVKESK. V shed 6 bases and J 7 bases; nucleotides not matched to a gene: 12. CDR3 length equals 16 residues. Naive CD8 populations comprised CD45RO-negative cells positively selected for CCR7, excluding terminally differentiated effector memory CD45RA+ cells. Sequencing used immunoSEQ multiplex PCR; TCRdb keeps in-frame clones, though not all of them. Seen here are fewer than 1 million clones, 96% observed once, and the top ten hold around 0.25%.

This sequence joins TRBV14 and TRBJ2-7; TRBD2 agrees at 13 bases. Sequencing was carried out using naive CD8+ T cells sorted from blood. This TCR was sampled from a man aged 25-45 years in good health. CDR3 sequence (DNA): TGTGCCAGCAGTTCCCCGGGACTAGCGGGGTTCTTGGAGCAGTACTTC. Protein sequence: CASSSPGLAGFLEQYF.